The 8 T cell receptor beta chains below come from one sample, sequenced in a study of blood T cell repertoires in COVID-19. TCRdb's table, derived via immunoSEQ multiplex PCR, lists solely in-frame clones and lacks some. The profile shows 90,000 or so clones, nearly 90% of them singletons. The specimen was peripheral blood. The source is a woman aged 80 or over with active COVID-19.

The genes are TRBV5-1 and TRBJ2-1; 9 nucleotides align to TRBD2. The germline gives CDR1 SGHRS, CDR2 YFSETQ. V was clipped by 4 bases and J by 5 bases; unmatched bases: 7. The CDR3 totals 15 residues. CDR3 nucleotides: TGCGCCAGCAGCGATAGCGGGAGTGGGCACAATGAGCAGTTCTTC. Protein: CASSDSGSGHNEQFF.

This chain uses TRBV18 with TRBJ2-1; 11 positions match TRBD2. Germline V CDR1 and CDR2: KGHSH, LQKENI. Unmatched junction bases numbered 2, after V lost 6 bases and J lost 1 base. The CDR3 totals 15 residues. The CDR3 DNA reads as TGTGCCAGCTCGCGGACTAGCGGGTCCTACAATGAGCAGTTCTTC. It codes for CASSRTSGSYNEQFF.

This clone appeared a single time. This chain links TRBV6-1 with TRBJ2-3; TRBD2 aligns across 13 bases. The CDR3 is made up of 17 amino acids. The junction had 4 bases not matched to a gene; V was cut back by 0 bases and J by 4 bases. CDR1 MNHNS and CDR2 SASEGT come from the germline V gene. CDR3 nucleotide sequence: TGTGCCAGCAGTGAAGCGCTGGGACTAGCGGGATCAGATACGCAGTATTTT. Translated, it gives CASSEALGLAGSDTQYF.

The chain combines TRBV2 with TRBJ1-2; no definite D call. The V gene lost 4 bases and the J gene lost 4 bases, with 13 bases spanning the gap. The CDR3 has 14 amino acids. CDR1 is SNHLY, CDR2 FYNNEI, per germline. CDR3 protein: CASSGIRTGYGYTF. The CDR3 DNA is TGTGCCAGCAGTGGCATACGTACGGGCTATGGCTACACCTTC.

The chain employs TRBV10-3 and TRBJ1-6; possible D gene TRBD1, 6 bases. This CDR3 has 17 amino acids. Germline V gene data show CDR1 as ENHRY and CDR2 as SYGVKD. The V end was cut by 3 bases, the J end by 0 bases, with 12 bases between. CDR3 loop: CAISEQGWGSYNSPLHF. The CDR3 region has the DNA TGTGCCATCAGTGAACAGGGTTGGGGCTCCTATAATTCACCCCTCCACTTT.

V and J are TRBV19 and TRBJ1-5, with 7 nucleotides matching TRBD1. Per germline, CDR1 LNHDA and CDR2 SQIVND (reference sequence). With 0 bases clipped from V and 4 bases from J, the junction kept 6 bases outside the gene matches. There are 16 residues in the CDR3. The CDR3 here is CASSIDRNRGNQPQHF. CDR3 DNA sequence: TGTGCCAGTAGTATAGATCGTAACAGGGGTAATCAGCCCCAGCATTTT.

The chain combines TRBV6-2 or TRBV6-3 with TRBJ2-7; TRBD2 aligns across 8 bases. The junction had 12 bases not matched to a gene; V was cut back by 3 bases and J by 5 bases. The CDR3 is 16 residues long. Germline values: CDR1 MNHEY, CDR2 SVGEGT. The chain's CDR3 is CASSYSPGTRSDEQYF. In DNA, the CDR3 is TGTGCCAGCAGTTATAGCCCCGGGACTAGATCCGACGAGCAGTACTTC.

This rearrangement joins TRBV7-6 to TRBJ2-1, with 10 bases identical to TRBD2. Trimming at V came to 1 base and at J to 3 bases, leaving 0 bases not matched to a gene. This CDR3 spans 15 amino acids. Germline V gene lookup returns CDR1 SGHVS and CDR2 FNYEAQ. The CDR3 is CASSLGTSGYNEQFF. The CDR3 bases are TGTGCCAGCAGCTTAGGGACTAGCGGCTACAATGAGCAGTTCTTC.